The entry below describes one T cell receptor (beta chain). Its matching antigen is unknown. This may stem from a read error, because a much larger clone lies one nucleotide away. The data were obtained in a study of tumor and adjacent non-tumor tissue in lung cancer. Study outcomes and limitations: Tumor repertoires had a smaller top 100 clone share than normal lung.

TCRbeta libraries were built with three rounds of nested PCR, modified from ARM-PCR. From the multiplex PCR reads, TCRdb called clonotypes with MiXCR, one entry per CDR3 protein. The top ten hold around 14% of the sample, which has approximately 90,000 distinct CDR3 sequences, approximately 57% seen once. This sample's RNA came from whole unsorted tissue. Newly diagnosed lung cancer patients had thoracic surgery in China, August–November 2014, without prior chemotherapy. Germline V CDR1 and CDR2: SGHKS, YYEKEE (reference sequence). V lost 7 bases and J 4 bases, leaving 21 bases between the germline ends. This CDR3 is 16 amino acids long.

Sequencing was done on a sample of lung tumor tissue. This TCR came from a man in his 70s with non-small cell lung cancer. The chain uses TRBV5-5 and TRBJ2-1; D possibly uses TRBD1 or TRBD2 (5 bases each). CDR3 sequence: CASGYYGDRGYNEQFF. Written as DNA, the CDR3 is TGTGCCAGCGGGTACTACGGGGACCGCGGTTACAATGAGCAGTTCTTC.